Listed below are T cell receptor beta chains from one sample, sequenced in a study of OX40 agonist ivuxolimab in advanced cancers. Only in-frame clones appear in the TCRdb table, and some are missing; sequencing was by immunoSEQ multiplex PCR. The sample includes more than 50,000 clones, roughly 79% of them seen just once. The material sequenced was CD4+ or CD8+ T cells sorted from blood, taken in a trial of the OX40 agonist ivuxolimab. The origin of the receptors is an adult with an advanced solid tumor such as melanoma, head and neck, liver or kidney cancer. CDR3s leave out the opening cysteine and the closing phenylalanine or tryptophan.

j_gene: TRBJ2-3; v_gene: TRBV29-1; len: 11; CDR3aa: SVVGGRGDTQY
j_gene: TRBJ2-1; v_gene: TRBV11-3; len: 16; CDR3aa: ASSPRQFRLGSYNEQF
j_gene: TRBJ1-4; v_gene: TRBV2; len: 13; CDR3aa: ASLMDSATNEKLF
j_gene: TRBJ2-7; v_gene: TRBV27; len: 12; CDR3aa: ASRRDVTGGEQY
j_gene: TRBJ1-5; v_gene: TRBV18; len: 14; CDR3aa: ASSPRGGKGNQPQH
j_gene: TRBJ2-6; v_gene: TRBV28; len: 16; CDR3aa: ASSFYGQGRSGANVLT
j_gene: TRBJ1-1; v_gene: TRBV29-1; len: 11; CDR3aa: SVEKGDRVGAF
j_gene: TRBJ1-6; v_gene: TRBV5-4; len: 13; CDR3aa: ASSQAGTGVSPLH
j_gene: TRBJ2-3; v_gene: TRBV15; len: 14; CDR3aa: ATSSLDLAATDTQY
j_gene: TRBJ1-2; v_gene: TRBV6-6; len: 11; CDR3aa: ASRRPSGIGYT
j_gene: TRBJ1-2; v_gene: TRBV6-5; len: 11; CDR3aa: ASSYSLNYGYT
j_gene: TRBJ2-1; v_gene: TRBV5-4; len: 14; CDR3aa: ASNRGVAGDSNEQF
j_gene: TRBJ1-2; v_gene: TRBV6-6; len: 10; CDR3aa: ASSLQGLGYT
j_gene: TRBJ2-3; v_gene: TRBV19; len: 14; CDR3aa: ASSRLAGGPGGTQY
j_gene: TRBJ2-3; v_gene: TRBV5-1; len: 14; CDR3aa: ASSAGLAALTDTQY
j_gene: TRBJ2-3; v_gene: TRBV18; len: 13; CDR3aa: ASSQLEGSTDTQY
j_gene: TRBJ1-2; v_gene: TRBV6-5; len: 12; CDR3aa: ASSYSRGRGGYT
j_gene: TRBJ1-1; v_gene: TRBV11-2; len: 13; CDR3aa: ASSLQGRGYTEAF
j_gene: TRBJ1-4; v_gene: TRBV5-6; len: 13; CDR3aa: ASSEDRAGYEKLF
j_gene: TRBJ1-1; v_gene: TRBV9; len: 12; CDR3aa: ASSLPGRNTEAF
j_gene: TRBJ2-7; v_gene: TRBV19; len: 13; CDR3aa: ASSARDTPSLKQY
j_gene: TRBJ1-1; v_gene: TRBV18; len: 11; CDR3aa: ASSRQGGTEAF
j_gene: TRBJ2-1; v_gene: TRBV12-5; len: 13; CDR3aa: ARLRCTGPYNEQF
j_gene: TRBJ1-5; v_gene: TRBV19; len: 10; CDR3aa: ASRSPSQPQH
j_gene: TRBJ1-1; v_gene: TRBV11-2; len: 13; CDR3aa: VSSLDPHRGTEAF
j_gene: TRBJ1-1; v_gene: TRBV11-2; len: 12; CDR3aa: ASSSPVGNTEAF
j_gene: TRBJ1-2; v_gene: TRBV6-6; len: 10; CDR3aa: ASSFQGGSYT
j_gene: TRBJ1-1; v_gene: TRBV5-6; len: 13; CDR3aa: ASSLLSGEGAEAF
j_gene: TRBJ2-3; v_gene: TRBV9; len: 14; CDR3aa: ASSVALGTGTDTQY
j_gene: TRBJ1-4; v_gene: TRBV30; len: 12; CDR3aa: AWSASDGGDSLF
j_gene: TRBJ1-1; v_gene: TRBV4-2; len: 10; CDR3aa: ASSRMNTEAF
j_gene: TRBJ1-1; v_gene: TRBV19; len: 12; CDR3aa: ASSPRNGGPEAF
j_gene: TRBJ1-2; v_gene: TRBV2; len: 12; CDR3aa: ASSPGTGGSGYT
j_gene: TRBJ2-1; v_gene: TRBV28; len: 14; CDR3aa: ASSFPRTGDDNEQF
j_gene: TRBJ2-1; v_gene: TRBV28; len: 13; CDR3aa: ASSLGLLVNNEQF
j_gene: TRBJ2-1; v_gene: TRBV4-2; len: 16; CDR3aa: ASSQDWLAGGSYNEQF
j_gene: TRBJ1-3; v_gene: TRBV7-2; len: 16; CDR3aa: ASSSNPLLTGAGNTIY
j_gene: TRBJ1-5; v_gene: TRBV19; len: 14; CDR3aa: ASSIGSGQGGQPQH
j_gene: TRBJ2-7; v_gene: TRBV11-2; len: 10; CDR3aa: ASSLASYEQY
j_gene: TRBJ2-7; v_gene: TRBV19; len: 13; CDR3aa: ASSLKGQPSYEQY
j_gene: TRBJ2-4; v_gene: TRBV28; len: 13; CDR3aa: ASSPRGGGGNIQY
j_gene: TRBJ2-3; v_gene: TRBV11-3; len: 13; CDR3aa: ASSSRAGSTDTQY
j_gene: TRBJ2-2; v_gene: TRBV4-1; len: 15; CDR3aa: ASSSRWEGSSTGELF
j_gene: TRBJ1-2; v_gene: TRBV2; len: 12; CDR3aa: ASSEEGFNYGYT